The 32 T cell receptor beta chains below all came from one sample that was sequenced in a study of T cells in Graves' hyperthyroidism and ophthalmopathy. Regions amplified from RNA transcripts were the TCR beta CDR3 regions. The HTBI primer set served for first-round RT-PCR of the TCR CDR3. Using its own MiXCR run on the multiplex PCR reads, TCRdb lists one record per CDR3 protein. The sample holds about 330,000 distinct CDR3 sequences, roughly an eighth seen once. Sequenced material: blood. Source of these receptors: a middle-aged woman with Graves' ophthalmopathy.

This clonotype was detected ten times or more. The chain links TRBV19 to TRBJ2-3, with 10 positions matching TRBD1. The CDR3 length is 17 residues. Looked up from germline, CDR1 is LNHDA and CDR2 is SQIVND (reference sequence). V shed 5 bases, J shed 4 bases, and the junction held 12 bases outside the gene matches. This chain's CDR3 is CASSADRTGGRPDTQYF. The CDR3, as DNA: TGTGCCAGTAGTGCGGACCGGACAGGGGGACGTCCAGATACGCAGTATTTT.

This clonotype was observed a handful of times. V and J are TRBV6-1 and TRBJ1-4, with D uncertain. The CDR3 has 12 residues. Germline V gene data show CDR1 as MNHNS and CDR2 as SASEGT. Trimming stripped 7 bases from V and 8 bases from J, with 11 bases between. In DNA, the CDR3 is TGTGCCAGCAAAAACAAACAAGAAAAACTGTTTTTT. This codes for CASKNKQEKLFF.

This clonotype has ten or more counts. The V call is TRBV5-1, the J call TRBJ1-5; weak D call: TRBD1 (5 bases). Germline CDR1 SGHRS, CDR2 YFSETQ. The CDR3 length is 14 residues. V lost 2 bases and J 4 bases, leaving 10 bases between the germline ends. CDR3 nucleotide sequence: TGCGCCAGCAGCTTTGGGGGGTTGAATCAGCCCCAGCATTTT. Amino acid sequence: CASSFGGLNQPQHF. The full variable domain, rest sourced from reference TRBV5-1 and TRBJ1-5, is KAGVTQTPRYLIKTRGQQVTLSCSPISGHRSVSWYQQTPGQGLQFLFEYFSETQRNKGNFPGRFSGRQFSNSRSEMNVSTLELGDSALYLCASSFGGLNQPQHFGDGTRLSIL.

The sample holds many counts of this clonotype. V usage is TRBV6-5 and J usage is TRBJ2-7; either TRBD1 or TRBD2 may fit D (7 bases each). Germline assignment: CDR1 MNHEY and CDR2 SVGAGI. This CDR3 is 14 amino acids long. Trimming took off 2 bases at V and 1 base at J, with 9 bases between the two ends. The CDR3 DNA follows: TGTGCCAGCAGTTACCAGGGGGGGTCCTACGAGCAGTACTTC. Translated: CASSYQGGSYEQYF.

This clonotype was seen many times. The chain is built from TRBV28 and TRBJ2-1, with D tentatively TRBD1 (5 bases). The germline V and J ends were trimmed by 3 bases and 5 bases, with 14 bases remaining between them. Germline V gene lookup returns CDR1 MDHEN and CDR2 SYDVKM. This CDR3 has 15 residues. The CDR3 is CASSFSGKKDNEQFF. DNA of the CDR3: TGTGCCAGCAGTTTTTCAGGGAAAAAGGACAATGAGCAGTTCTTC. Combining the CDR3 with reference TRBV28 and TRBJ2-1 gives the whole variable domain DVKVTQSSRYLVKRTGEKVFLECVQDMDHENMFWYRQDPGLGLRLIYFSYDVKMKEKGDIPEGYSVSREKKERFSLILESASTNQTSMYLCASSFSGKKDNEQFFGPGTRLTVL.

In this sample, this clonotype turned up many times. This chain uses TRBV7-9 with TRBJ2-5, with 11 nucleotides matching TRBD2. The ends lost 7 bases at V and 4 bases at J; junction bases unmatched: 8. Germline V gene sequence: CDR1 SEHNR, CDR2 FQNEAQ (reference sequence). The CDR3 consists of 15 residues. CDR3 amino acids: CASTTRGLAVETQYF. The CDR3, as DNA: TGTGCCAGCACCACCAGGGGACTAGCGGTAGAGACCCAGTACTTC.

This clonotype was counted many times. This sequence joins TRBV29-1 and TRBJ2-1; TRBD2 aligns across 11 bases. Looked up from germline, CDR1 is SQVTM and CDR2 is ANQGSEA. V gave up 6 bases and J gave up 3 bases; unmatched junction bases: 4. The CDR3 is made up of 14 amino acids. The CDR3 protein is CSVAGLAGYNEQFF. In nucleotides, the CDR3 is TGCAGCGTGGCCGGACTAGCGGGCTACAATGAGCAGTTCTTC.

The chain couples TRBV27 to TRBJ1-5; TRBD1 aligns across 8 bases. V shed 8 bases and J 1 base; nucleotides not matched to a gene: 1. Germline CDR1 MNHEY, CDR2 SMNVEV (reference sequence). This CDR3 comprises 13 residues. The CDR3 sequence is CASRQGSNQPQHF. The CDR3 DNA is TGTGCCAGCCGACAGGGGAGCAATCAGCCCCAGCATTTT.

The chain is built from TRBV6-1 and TRBJ1-2; no reliable D call. This CDR3 comprises 15 residues. With 2 bases removed from V and 1 base from J, the gap between germline ends came to 11 bases. CDR1 and CDR2 from the germline V gene are MNHNS and SASEGT. This CDR3 reads CASSETRNINYGYTF. As DNA, the CDR3 is TGTGCCAGCAGTGAAACGCGAAATATTAACTATGGCTACACCTTC.

Only a few counts were recorded for this clonotype. The chain carries TRBV30 and TRBJ2-1; D is unresolved. The CDR3 sequence is 17 residues long. Germline V gene sequence: CDR1 GTSNPN, CDR2 SVGIG (reference sequence). The V and J ends lost 4 bases and 0 bases respectively, with 19 bases between them. CDR3 sequence: CAWNTPLRASSYNEQFF. The CDR3 DNA follows: TGTGCCTGGAACACTCCTCTCCGGGCTAGCTCCTACAATGAGCAGTTCTTC.

This clonotype has more than one count but fewer than ten. This rearrangement joins TRBV18 to TRBJ1-3; no firm D call. Germline V lookup: CDR1 KGHSH, CDR2 LQKENI. The CDR3 loop spans 17 amino acids. With 4 bases removed from V and 0 bases from J, the gap between germline ends came to 16 bases. The CDR3 DNA follows: TGTGCCAGCTCACTGTCTCCCCTTAGGATCTCTGGAAACACCATATATTTT. Its translation is CASSLSPLRISGNTIYF.

This clonotype was seen at least ten times. The V gene is TRBV28, the J gene TRBJ1-5; D remains ambiguous. The germline V gene encodes CDR1 MDHEN and CDR2 SYDVKM. The CDR3 is 13 amino acids. The V end was cut by 4 bases, the J end by 6 bases, with 10 bases between. CDR3 DNA: TGTGCCAGCAGTTCCGGGCTGGGTCAGCCCCAGCATTTT. It codes for CASSSGLGQPQHF. The whole variable domain, filled in from reference TRBV28 and TRBJ1-5, reads DVKVTQSSRYLVKRTGEKVFLECVQDMDHENMFWYRQDPGLGLRLIYFSYDVKMKEKGDIPEGYSVSREKKERFSLILESASTNQTSMYLCASSSGLGQPQHFGDGTRLSIL.

The table lists this clonotype with a count of one. The chain recombines TRBV7-2 with TRBJ2-1, with 8 bases lining up with TRBD2. The V segment lost 1 base and the J segment 3 bases; nucleotides outside the gene matches: 5. Germline V gene data show CDR1 as SGHTA and CDR2 as FQGNSA. The CDR3 consists of 16 residues. CDR3 nucleotide sequence: TGTGCCAGCAGCTTAGGGGGCGGGGGGTACTACAATGAGCAGTTCTTC. It translates to CASSLGGGGYYNEQFF.

This clonotype appeared many times. The rearrangement joins TRBV7-2 to TRBJ2-7; TRBD2 matches at 12 bases. The ends lost 5 bases at V and 4 bases at J; junction bases unmatched: 6. From germline, CDR1 is SGHTA and CDR2 FQGNSA. The CDR3 has 15 amino acids. The CDR3 loop is CASSPRLAGVYEQYF. Written as DNA, the CDR3 is TGTGCCAGCAGCCCCCGACTAGCGGGAGTGTACGAGCAGTACTTC.

This clonotype was detected ten times or more. The chain has TRBV12-3 or TRBV12-4 and TRBJ1-5; 7 bases are shared with TRBD1. Trimming at V came to 6 bases and at J to 2 bases, leaving 7 bases not matched to a gene. This CDR3 comprises 15 residues. The DNA of the CDR3 is TGTGCCAGCAGCAGACAGGGCCGGGGCAATCAGCCCCAGCATTTT. It codes for CASSRQGRGNQPQHF.

The chain links TRBV27 to TRBJ1-2, with 7 bases matching TRBD1. Germline CDR1 reads MNHEY; CDR2 reads SMNVEV (reference sequence). CDR3 length: 14 residues. J was trimmed by 4 bases and V by 6 bases; bases with no gene match: 8. CDR3 region: CASRKGGSGYGYTF. The CDR3 coding sequence is TGTGCCAGCAGAAAAGGGGGCTCTGGCTATGGCTACACCTTC.

This chain connects TRBV9 to TRBJ2-1, with 7 positions matching TRBD2. CDR3 size: 14 residues. The V gene end was trimmed by 0 bases and the J gene end by 4 bases; junction bases not matched to a gene: 1. Germline CDR1 and CDR2: SGDLS and YYNGEE. In DNA form, the CDR3 reads TGTGCCAGCAGCGTAGGGGGGGGGTACAATGAGCAGTTCTTC. The encoded protein is CASSVGGGYNEQFF.

This clonotype was found a few times. A much more abundant neighbour one base away suggests this may be a read error. V usage is TRBV12-3 or TRBV12-4 and J usage is TRBJ1-1; a possible D gene is TRBD1 (5 bases). CDR3 size: 14 residues. CDR3 nucleotide sequence: TGTACCAGCAGGGCAGACACTATGAACACTGAAGCTTTCTTT. This encodes CTSRADTMNTEAFF.

There are many counts of this clonotype. This rearrangement joins TRBV27 to TRBJ1-1; TRBD1 matches 7 bases. This CDR3 is 17 amino acids long. Trimming at V came to 5 bases and at J to 3 bases, leaving 15 bases not matched to a gene. In germline, CDR1 is MNHEY, CDR2 SMNVEV (reference sequence). DNA of the CDR3: TGTGCCAGCAGTCCCTACAGGGGATCTTTTTGGGACACTGAAGCTTTCTTT. Encoded protein: CASSPYRGSFWDTEAFF.

This clonotype was seen many times. The gene calls are TRBV2 and TRBJ2-3; D is possibly TRBD2 (5 bases). Germline V gives CDR1 SNHLY, CDR2 FYNNEI. Trimming shortened V by 8 bases and J by 0 bases, and 12 bases separated the two germline ends. The CDR3 totals 14 residues. CDR3 protein: CASGERTSTDTQYF. The CDR3 coding sequence is TGTGCCAGCGGGGAGCGGACTAGCACAGATACGCAGTATTTT.

This clonotype has more than one count but fewer than ten. An end of the junction does not agree with germline; a read error may underlie this. The rearrangement links TRBV5-4 to TRBJ2-2; 8 bases fit TRBD1. The CDR3 sequence is 15 residues long. Germline CDR1 is SGHNT and CDR2 is YYREEE (reference sequence). In DNA form, the CDR3 reads TGTGCCAGCAGCTTTAGGACAGGGAACGCCGGGGAGCTGTTTTTT. This gives the protein CASSFRTGNAGELFF.

This clonotype has at least ten counts. The chain combines TRBV2 with TRBJ2-7, with TRBD1 as a possible D gene (5 bases). The CDR3 is made up of 13 amino acids. The germline V gene has CDR1 SNHLY and CDR2 FYNNEI. Trimming removed 3 bases from V and 5 bases from J, with 11 bases in between. In nucleotides, the CDR3 is TGTGCCAGCAGTGACAAGGGGTGGGACGAGCAGTACTTC. This sequence encodes CASSDKGWDEQYF.

This clonotype was observed a handful of times. The rearrangement uses TRBV5-5 and TRBJ1-1, with D unclear. V lost 1 base, J lost 5 bases, and 9 bases lay in between. The CDR3 sequence is 13 residues long. CDR1 is SGHKS and CDR2 is YYEKEE in the germline V gene (reference sequence). The CDR3 DNA is TGTGCCAGCAGCTTGAGACATGGGACTGAAGCTTTCTTT. It specifies CASSLRHGTEAFF.

For this clonotype: The germline gene is not matched at one end of the junction; a read error may be the cause. The V gene is TRBV13, the J gene TRBJ1-3; D is uncertain. Germline V CDR1 and CDR2: PRHDT, FYEKMQ (reference sequence). The CDR3 extends over 18 amino acids. The CDR3 here is CASRLGPKSGFVGNTIYF. For the CDR3, the DNA is TGTGCCAGCAGATTAGGTCCGAAGAGCGGGTTCGTAGGAAACACCATATATTTT.

CDR3 coding DNA: TGTGCCAGCAGCCAAGAGACGGGGCAGGTTGAAGCTTTCTTT. As protein: CASSQETGQVEAFF. This chain uses TRBV3-1 with TRBJ1-1, with D possibly TRBD1 on 5 matching bases. The CDR3 runs 14 residues. Germline CDR1 is LGHDT and CDR2 is YNNKEL (reference sequence). The V end lost 0 bases, the J end lost 7 bases, and 12 bases lay between the germline ends.

This clonotype was observed many times. V gene TRBV6-1 combines with J gene TRBJ1-5; no firm D call. The CDR3 is 14 amino acids. With 8 bases removed from V and 9 bases from J, the gap between germline ends came to 20 bases. Germline V lookup: CDR1 MNHNS, CDR2 SASEGT. DNA of the CDR3: TGTGCCAGCGTAAGAGTGAGTGACCATGGGCCCCAGCATTTT. Encoded protein: CASVRVSDHGPQHF.

This clonotype was seen repeatedly, ten times or more. The CDR3 nucleotides are TGTGCCAGCAGTGTCCTGGGACGTAGCACAGATACGCAGTATTTT. Protein product: CASSVLGRSTDTQYF. The J gene is TRBJ2-3, the V gene TRBV11-2; either TRBD1 or TRBD2 may fit D (5 bases each). Germline values: CDR1 SGHAT, CDR2 FQNNGV. The CDR3 runs to 15 residues. V was cut by 6 bases and J by 0 bases, with 13 bases left in between.

This clonotype was seen a few times. V is TRBV2 and J is TRBJ2-7; TRBD2 matches 10 bases. J was trimmed by 6 bases and V by 5 bases; bases with no gene match: 7. This CDR3 region has 14 residues. Looked up from germline, CDR1 is SNHLY and CDR2 is FYNNEI. CDR3 sequence (DNA): TGTGCCAGCAGTTTTCCTAGCGGGAGAGGCGAGCAGTACTTC. It is translated as CASSFPSGRGEQYF.

The table lists this clonotype with many counts. This chain joins TRBV7-9 and TRBJ2-1; D uncertain. Trimming left V 5 bases short and J 0 bases short, with 11 bases between. Germline lookup yields CDR1 SEHNR and CDR2 FQNEAQ (reference sequence). The CDR3 sequence is 15 residues long. CDR3 nucleotides: TGTGCCAGCAGCGAAGACCAGAGCTCCTACAATGAGCAGTTCTTC. Translated: CASSEDQSSYNEQFF.

The V and J genes are TRBV7-9 and TRBJ2-1; D is ambiguous. Germline CDR1 and CDR2: SEHNR and FQNEAQ (reference sequence). Trimming removed 5 bases from V and 6 bases from J, with 23 bases in between. The CDR3 sequence is 17 residues long. CDR3 nucleotides: TGTGCCAGCAGCCTATACCTTCTAGGAACGCAGTCCAATGAGCAGTTCTTC. Translated, it gives CASSLYLLGTQSNEQFF.

The V gene is TRBV20-1, the J gene TRBJ1-4, with 12 positions matching TRBD1. The V gene end was trimmed by 4 bases and the J gene end by 8 bases; junction bases not matched to a gene: 11. This CDR3 has 16 residues. The germline V gene has CDR1 DFQATT and CDR2 SNEGSKA (reference sequence). CDR3 DNA sequence: TGCAGTGCTACCGGGACAGGGGGCGCTTATCCCGAAAAACTGTTTTTT. Translation gives CSATGTGGAYPEKLFF.

The sample holds a few counts of this clonotype. The J gene is TRBJ2-5, the V gene TRBV20-1, with 9 bases lining up with TRBD2. Germline CDR1 is DFQATT and CDR2 is SNEGSKA (reference sequence). The CDR3 has 16 residues. J was trimmed by 5 bases and V by 0 bases; bases with no gene match: 10. The CDR3 DNA is TGCAGTGCTAGAGAATACGGCGGGGGGGGAGGTGAGACCCAGTACTTC. Its translation: CSAREYGGGGGETQYF.